The T cell receptor (beta chain) described here comes from a study of Ad26.COV2.S vaccination and SARS-CoV-2 variants. Study-level information: The donor belonged to the COV1001 Ad26.COV2.S trial arm. Findings and limits, study-wide: Placebo recipients trailed vaccine recipients in spike-specific TCR breadth.

Per the germline V gene, CDR1 is SGHRS and CDR2 is YFSETQ. This CDR3 spans 13 amino acids. Trimming shortened V by 2 bases and J by 7 bases, and 13 bases separated the two germline ends. The repertoire was sequenced with immunoSEQ multiplex PCR; TCRdb's copy has only in-frame clones and lacks some. The data show some 330,000 clones, with about 90% seen just once and 4.5% to 5.5% held by the top ten. A remark on this clone: Its antigen is not identified.

As to treatment: about 20 received Ad26.COV2.S at low or high dose, single or two shots; roughly five received placebo; per-sample allocation not given. Repertoires come from day 63 after the first vaccine or placebo injection. The origin of this receptor is a person aged 18 to 65 who received the Ad26.COV2.S COVID-19 vaccine or a placebo. The chain uses TRBV5-1 and TRBJ2-7, with D tentatively TRBD2 (6 bases). The sequenced sample was peripheral blood, obtained in a trial of Ad26.COV2.S vaccine versus placebo. The CDR3 here is CASSLVGGEEQYF. The CDR3 nucleotides read TGCGCCAGCAGCTTAGTCGGGGGTGAAGAGCAGTACTTC.